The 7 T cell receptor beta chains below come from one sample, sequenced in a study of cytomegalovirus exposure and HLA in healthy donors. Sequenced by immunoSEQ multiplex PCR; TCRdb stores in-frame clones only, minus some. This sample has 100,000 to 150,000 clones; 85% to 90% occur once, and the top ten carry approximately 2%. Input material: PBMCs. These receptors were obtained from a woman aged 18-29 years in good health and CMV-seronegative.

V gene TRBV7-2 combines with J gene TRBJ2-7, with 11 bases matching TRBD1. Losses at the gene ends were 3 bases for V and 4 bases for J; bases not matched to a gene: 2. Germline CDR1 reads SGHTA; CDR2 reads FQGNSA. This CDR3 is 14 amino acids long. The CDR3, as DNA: TGTGCCAGCAGCTTGGACAGGGGGCGGTACGAGCAGTACTTC. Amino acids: CASSLDRGRYEQYF.

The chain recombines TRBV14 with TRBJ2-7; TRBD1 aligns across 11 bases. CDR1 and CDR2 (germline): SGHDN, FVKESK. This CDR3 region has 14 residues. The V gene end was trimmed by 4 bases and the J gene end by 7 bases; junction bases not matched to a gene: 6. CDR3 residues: CASSRIGTGGEQYF. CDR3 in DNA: TGTGCCAGCAGCCGAATAGGGACAGGGGGAGAGCAGTACTTC.

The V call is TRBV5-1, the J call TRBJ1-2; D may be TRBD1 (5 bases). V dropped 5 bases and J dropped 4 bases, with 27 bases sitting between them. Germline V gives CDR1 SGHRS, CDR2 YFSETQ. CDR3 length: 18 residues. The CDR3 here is CASRQVPGRALMFYGYTF. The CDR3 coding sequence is TGCGCCAGCAGACAGGTCCCTGGGAGGGCCCTGATGTTCTATGGCTACACCTTC. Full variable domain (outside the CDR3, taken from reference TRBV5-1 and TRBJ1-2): KAGVTQTPRYLIKTRGQQVTLSCSPISGHRSVSWYQQTPGQGLQFLFEYFSETQRNKGNFPGRFSGRQFSNSRSEMNVSTLELGDSALYLCASRQVPGRALMFYGYTFGSGTRLTVV.

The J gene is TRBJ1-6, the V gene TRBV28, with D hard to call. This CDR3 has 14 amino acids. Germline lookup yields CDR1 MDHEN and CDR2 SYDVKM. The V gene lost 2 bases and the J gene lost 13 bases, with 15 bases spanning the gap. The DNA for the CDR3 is TGTGCCAGCAGTTTACCCCACACCGCTAGGCCCCTCCACTTT. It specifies CASSLPHTARPLHF.

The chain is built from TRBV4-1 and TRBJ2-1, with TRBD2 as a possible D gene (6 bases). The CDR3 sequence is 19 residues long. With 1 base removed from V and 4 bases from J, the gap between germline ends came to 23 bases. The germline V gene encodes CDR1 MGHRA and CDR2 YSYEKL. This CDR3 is CASSQVASGNLGGYNEQFF. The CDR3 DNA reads TGCGCCAGCAGCCAAGTCGCCAGCGGCAATCTCGGGGGATACAATGAGCAGTTCTTC.

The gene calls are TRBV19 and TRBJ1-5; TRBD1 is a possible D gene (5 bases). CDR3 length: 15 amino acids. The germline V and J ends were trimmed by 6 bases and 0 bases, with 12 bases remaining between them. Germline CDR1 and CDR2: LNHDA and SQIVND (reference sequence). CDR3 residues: CASRGQAASNQPQHF. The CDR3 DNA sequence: TGTGCCAGTAGGGGGCAGGCCGCTAGCAATCAGCCCCAGCATTTT.

CDR3 region: CASRTGLLFNEQFF. The CDR3 coding sequence is TGTGCCAGCAGGACAGGGTTACTCTTCAATGAGCAGTTCTTC. V usage is TRBV27 and J usage is TRBJ2-1; 7 bases are a match to TRBD1. Germline CDR1 is MNHEY and CDR2 is SMNVEV (reference sequence). The CDR3 contains 14 residues. Trimming cost V 6 bases and J 6 bases; bases outside gene matches: 8.